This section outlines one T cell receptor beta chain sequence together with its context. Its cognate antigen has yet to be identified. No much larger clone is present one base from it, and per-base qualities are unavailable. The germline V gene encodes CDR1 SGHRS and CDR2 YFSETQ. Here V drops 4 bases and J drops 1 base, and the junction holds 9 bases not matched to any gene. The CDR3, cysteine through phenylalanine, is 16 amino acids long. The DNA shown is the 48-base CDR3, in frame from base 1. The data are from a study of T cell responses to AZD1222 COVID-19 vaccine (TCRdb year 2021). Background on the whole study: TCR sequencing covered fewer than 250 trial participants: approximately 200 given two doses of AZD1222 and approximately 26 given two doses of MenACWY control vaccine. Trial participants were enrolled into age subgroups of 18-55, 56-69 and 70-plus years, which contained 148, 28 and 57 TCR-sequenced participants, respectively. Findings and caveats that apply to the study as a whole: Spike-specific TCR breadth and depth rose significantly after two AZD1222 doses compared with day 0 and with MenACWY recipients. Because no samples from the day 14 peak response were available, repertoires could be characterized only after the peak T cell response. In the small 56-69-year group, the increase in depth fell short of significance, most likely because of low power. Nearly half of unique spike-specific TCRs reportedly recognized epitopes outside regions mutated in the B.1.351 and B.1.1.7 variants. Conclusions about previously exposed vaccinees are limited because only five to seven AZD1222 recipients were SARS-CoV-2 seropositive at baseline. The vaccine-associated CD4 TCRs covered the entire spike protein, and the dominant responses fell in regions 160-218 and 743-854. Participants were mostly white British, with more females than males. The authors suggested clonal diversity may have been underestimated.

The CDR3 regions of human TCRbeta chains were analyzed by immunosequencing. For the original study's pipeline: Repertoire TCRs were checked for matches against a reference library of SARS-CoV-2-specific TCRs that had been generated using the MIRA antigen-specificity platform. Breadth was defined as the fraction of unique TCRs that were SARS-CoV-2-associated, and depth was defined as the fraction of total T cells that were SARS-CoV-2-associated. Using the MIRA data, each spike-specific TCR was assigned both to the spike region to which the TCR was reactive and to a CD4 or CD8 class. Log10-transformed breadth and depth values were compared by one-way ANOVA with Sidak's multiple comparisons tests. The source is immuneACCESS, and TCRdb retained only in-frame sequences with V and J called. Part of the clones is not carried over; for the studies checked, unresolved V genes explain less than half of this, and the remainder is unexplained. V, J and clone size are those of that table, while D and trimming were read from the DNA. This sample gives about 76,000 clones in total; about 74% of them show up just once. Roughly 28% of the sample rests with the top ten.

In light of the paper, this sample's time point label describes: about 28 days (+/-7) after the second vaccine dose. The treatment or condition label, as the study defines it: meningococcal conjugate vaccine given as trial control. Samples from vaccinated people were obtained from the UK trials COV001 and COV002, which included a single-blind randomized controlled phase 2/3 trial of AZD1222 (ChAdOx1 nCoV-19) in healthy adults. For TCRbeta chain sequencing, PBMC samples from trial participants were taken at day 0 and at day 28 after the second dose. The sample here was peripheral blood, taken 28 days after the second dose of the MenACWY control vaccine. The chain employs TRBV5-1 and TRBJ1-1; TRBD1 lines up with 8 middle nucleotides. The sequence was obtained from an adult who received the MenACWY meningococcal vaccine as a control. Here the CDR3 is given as CASSVGTGGPNTEAFF. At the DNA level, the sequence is TGCGCCAGCAGCGTTGGGACAGGAGGGCCGAACACTGAAGCTTTCTTT.